The 9 T cell receptor beta chains listed next were all sequenced from one sample in a study of metastatic and nonmetastatic thyroid tumors. Among the patients, none had received any treatment before thyroid surgery. TCRdb reprocessed the PCR reads using MiXCR. The data hold under 25,000 clones, with about a quarter observed a single time. The source material was blood. The receptors derive from a female donor with papillary thyroid cancer or a benign thyroid nodule (not recorded which). Some clones in this sample may be carry-over from other donors' samples.

The table lists this clone with a few counts. The genes are TRBV10-3 and TRBJ2-7; 12 bases agree with TRBD2. Germline V gene data show CDR1 as ENHRY and CDR2 as SYGVKD. Trimming removed 10 bases from V and 2 bases from J; junction bases left unmatched: 15. The CDR3 length is 17 residues. CDR3 region: CATTGTSGHKGPYEQYF. CDR3 bases: TGTGCCACCACCGGGACTAGCGGGCATAAGGGGCCCTACGAGCAGTACTTC.

This clone was seen more than once but under ten times. The junction differs from germline at one of its ends, possibly a read error. The same CDR3 also results from other DNA sequences found in this sample. The gene calls are TRBV24-1 and TRBJ2-5; 10 nucleotides align to TRBD2. The CDR3 is made up of 17 amino acids. The germline gives CDR1 KGHDR, CDR2 SFDVKD. CDR3 residues: CAASDPPKREGRETQYF. The DNA for the CDR3 is TGTGCCGCCAGCGATCCTCCCAAGCGGGAGGGCCGAGAGACCCAGTACTTC.

This clone was picked up many times. V usage is TRBV7-3 and J usage is TRBJ2-2; perhaps D is TRBD1 or TRBD2 (5 bases each). The germline gives CDR1 SGHTA, CDR2 FQGTGA. V gave up 3 bases and J gave up 2 bases, with 16 bases separating them. CDR3 length: 17 amino acids. This chain's CDR3 is CASSLTVASGNTGELFF. CDR3 sequence (DNA): TGTGCCAGCAGCTTGACAGTCGCCAGCGGAAACACCGGGGAGCTGTTTTTT.

The sample holds one count of this clone. The germline gene is not matched at one end of the junction; a read error may be the cause. This chain joins TRBV11-2 and TRBJ2-3; D gene ambiguous. CDR1 and CDR2 (germline): SGHAT, FQNNGV. The CDR3 runs to 16 residues. CDR3 region: CSSSLLPIGSTDTQYF. The CDR3 bases are TGTTCCAGCAGCTTACTTCCTATCGGGAGCACAGATACGCAGTATTTT.

This clone was seen repeatedly, ten times or more. The chain employs TRBV20-1 and TRBJ2-1; 11 bases align to TRBD2. J was trimmed by 5 bases and V by 0 bases; bases with no gene match: 3. CDR3 length: 15 amino acids. Germline assignment: CDR1 DFQATT and CDR2 SNEGSKA (reference sequence). The DNA for the CDR3 is TGCAGTGCTAGAGATAGCGGGAGGGCCGACAATGAGCAGTTCTTC. Protein product: CSARDSGRADNEQFF.

This clone was recorded at least ten times. This rearrangement joins TRBV12-5 to TRBJ2-1; TRBD1 agrees at 8 bases. CDR1 and CDR2 from the germline V gene are LGHNT and FRNRAP. The CDR3 totals 19 residues. V lost 2 bases and J lost 0; bases outside the gene matches: 12. The CDR3 bases are TGTGCTAGTGGTTTGCCCGCAGGGGGCCGCCCCAGCTCCTACAATGAGCAGTTCTTC. This translates into CASGLPAGGRPSSYNEQFF.

At least ten counts were recorded for this clone. The rearrangement uses TRBV12-5 and TRBJ2-1; TRBD1 agrees at 9 bases. The V and J ends lost 1 base and 3 bases, in that order; junction bases with no gene match: 1. CDR3 length equals 15 residues. Per germline, CDR1 LGHNT and CDR2 FRNRAP. The CDR3 region is CASGLGTGDYNEQFF. The CDR3 nucleotides are TGTGCTAGTGGTTTGGGGACAGGGGACTACAATGAGCAGTTCTTC. The whole variable domain, filled in from reference TRBV12-5 and TRBJ2-1, reads DARVTQTPRHKVTEMGQEVTMRCQPILGHNTVFWYRQTMMQGLELLAYFRNRAPLDDSGMPKDRFSAEMPDATLATLKIQPSEPRDSAVYFCASGLGTGDYNEQFFGPGTRLTVL.

The rearrangement uses TRBV20-1 and TRBJ2-1, with 7 nucleotides matching TRBD2. In germline, CDR1 is DFQATT, CDR2 SNEGSKA (reference sequence). This CDR3 has 12 residues. Trimming cost V 3 bases and J 10 bases; bases outside gene matches: 6. DNA of the CDR3: TGCAGTGCTAGGTTACTAGCGTGGGAGCAGTTCTTC. This sequence encodes CSARLLAWEQFF.

The rearrangement links TRBV12-3 or TRBV12-4 to TRBJ2-6; no definite D call. V lost 2 bases to trimming and J lost 2 bases, with 16 bases between them. The CDR3 runs to 18 residues. The CDR3 nucleotides are TGTGCCAGCAGTTTATTAGGGTTTAAAGGTCCTGGGGCCAACGTCCTGACTTTC. Translated: CASSLLGFKGPGANVLTF.